This T cell receptor (beta chain) came from a study of shared clonotypes between healthy human individuals. The protocol was immunoSEQ multiplex PCR, while the TCRdb copy is restricted to in-frame clones and leaves out a portion. The sample consists of roughly 2.2 million clones, 85% to 95% of them appearing once. The CDR3 has 16 amino acids. Germline V gene data show CDR1 as SGHRS and CDR2 as YFSETQ. Between the trimmed V and J ends, which lost 1 base and 4 bases, there was a span of 14 bases. The specimen sequenced was naive CD4+ T cells from PBMCs. Subset described: CD45RA+ positively selected. V usage is TRBV5-1 and J usage is TRBJ1-4; D is ambiguous. The sequence came from a man aged 18 to 30 in good health. Some clones in this sample may be carry-over from other donors' samples. In nucleotides, the CDR3 is TGCGCCAGCAGCTTGTTGTCCATGCGGGGTAATGAAAAACTGTTTTTT. Translating it yields CASSLLSMRGNEKLFF.